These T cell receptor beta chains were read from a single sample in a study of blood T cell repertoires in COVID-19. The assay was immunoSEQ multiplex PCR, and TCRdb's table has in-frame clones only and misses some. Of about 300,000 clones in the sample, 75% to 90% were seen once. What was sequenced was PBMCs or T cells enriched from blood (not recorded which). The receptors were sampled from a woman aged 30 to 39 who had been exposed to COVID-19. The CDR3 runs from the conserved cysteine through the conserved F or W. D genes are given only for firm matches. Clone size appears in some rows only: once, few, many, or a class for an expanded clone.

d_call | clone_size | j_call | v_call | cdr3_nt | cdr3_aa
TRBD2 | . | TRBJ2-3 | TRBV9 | TGTGCCAGCAGCTCAACAGCGGGGGGGCATACAGATACGCAGTATTTT | CASSSTAGGHTDTQYF
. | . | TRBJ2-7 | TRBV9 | TGTGCCAGCAGCGTAGCCCAGGGAAGCTCCTACGAGCAGTACTTC | CASSVAQGSSYEQYF
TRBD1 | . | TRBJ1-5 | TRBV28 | TGTGCCAGCAGTCTGGGACAGTATAGCAATCAGCCCCAGCATTTT | CASSLGQYSNQPQHF
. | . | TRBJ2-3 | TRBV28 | TGTGCCAGCAGTCCCCATCTCGACGGAGCTAGCACAGATACGCAGTATTTT | CASSPHLDGASTDTQYF
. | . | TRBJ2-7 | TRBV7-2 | TGTGCCAGCAGGGGGGGAGGCAGCTACGAGCAGTACTTC | CASRGGGSYEQYF
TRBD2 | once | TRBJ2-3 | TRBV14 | TGTGCCAGCAGCCAAAATAGCGGGGTCACAGATACGCAGTATTTT | CASSQNSGVTDTQYF
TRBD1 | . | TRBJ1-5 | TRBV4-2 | TGTGCCAGCAGCCAAGATAGAGGGGGCGCATCTCTTCAGCCCCAGCATTTT | CASSQDRGGASLQPQHF
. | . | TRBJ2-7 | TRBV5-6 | TGTGCCAGCAGCTTTAGAGGTGAGCAGTACTTC | CASSFRGEQYF
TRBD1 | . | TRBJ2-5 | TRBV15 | TGTGCCACCAGCAGGGAACAGGGGTACCAAGAGACCCAGTACTTC | CATSREQGYQETQYF
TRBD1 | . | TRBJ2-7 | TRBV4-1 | TGCGCCAGCAGCCAAGTGGACAGGGATTACGAGCAGTACTTC | CASSQVDRDYEQYF
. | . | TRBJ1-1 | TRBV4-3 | TGCGCCAGCAGCCGCGACAGGAGCACTGAAGCTTTCTTT | CASSRDRSTEAFF
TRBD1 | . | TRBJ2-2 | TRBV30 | TGTGCCCTGGAAGGGACAGGGATTCTCGGGGAGCTGTTTTTT | CALEGTGILGELFF
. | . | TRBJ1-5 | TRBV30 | TGTGCCTGGAGTGGGGATAACAGGGGCAATCAGCCCCAGCATTTT | CAWSGDNRGNQPQHF
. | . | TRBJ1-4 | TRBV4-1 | TGCGCCAGCAGCCAAGCAGGCCTTGGTGAAAAACTGTTTTTT | CASSQAGLGEKLFF
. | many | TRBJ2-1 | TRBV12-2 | TGTGCAAGTCGCGAGAGGACAGGTCCCCCGCATGAGCAGTTCTTC | CASRERTGPPHEQFF
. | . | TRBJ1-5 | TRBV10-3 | TGTGCCATCAGTGAGTCAGGGGCGAGCAATCAGCCCCAGCATTTT | CAISESGASNQPQHF
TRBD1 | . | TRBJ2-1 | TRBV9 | TGTGCCAGCAGCCCCATACCCGGACAGGGTCGGAGCTCCTACAATGAGCAGTTCTTC | CASSPIPGQGRSSYNEQFF
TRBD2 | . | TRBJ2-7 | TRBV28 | TGTGCCAGCAGTCCCGTGACTAGCGGGAGGGTTTCGCCTTACGAGCAGTACTTC | CASSPVTSGRVSPYEQYF
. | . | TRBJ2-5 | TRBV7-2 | TGTGCCAGCAGCCCCCGGACTGGGGAAGAGACCCAGTACTTC | CASSPRTGEETQYF
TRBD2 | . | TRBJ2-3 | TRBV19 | TGTGCCAGTACCCCACGGGCTAGCGGGAGCGTTAGCACAGATACGCAGTATTTT | CASTPRASGSVSTDTQYF
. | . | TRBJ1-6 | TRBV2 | TGTGCCAGCAGTGCTAGGCAGGGTCGTAATTCACCCCTCCACTTT | CASSARQGRNSPLHF
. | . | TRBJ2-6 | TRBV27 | TGTGCCAGCAGCCCAATAGCTGGGGCCAACGTCCTGACTTTC | CASSPIAGANVLTF
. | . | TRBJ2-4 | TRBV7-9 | TGTGCCAGCAGTGAAAGACTTCAGGGGGCCAAAAACATTCAGTACTTC | CASSERLQGAKNIQYF
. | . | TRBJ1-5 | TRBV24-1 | TGTGCCACCAGTGACTCCCACAGACAGCCCCAGCATTTT | CATSDSHRQPQHF
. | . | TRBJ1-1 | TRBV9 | TGTGCCAGCAGCGTAGGCGCAGGGGCGAACACTGAAGCTTTCTTT | CASSVGAGANTEAFF
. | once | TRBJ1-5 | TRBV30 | TGTGCCTGGAGTGTACGGAGTAATCAGCCCCAGCATTTT | CAWSVRSNQPQHF
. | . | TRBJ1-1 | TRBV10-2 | TGCGCCAGCAGTGATGAGTTGAACACTGAAGCTTTCTTT | CASSDELNTEAFF
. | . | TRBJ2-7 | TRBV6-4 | TGTGCCAGCAGTGACAAAAAAACCCGACAGACCCACTACGAGCAGTACTTC | CASSDKKTRQTHYEQYF
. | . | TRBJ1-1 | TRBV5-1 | TGCGCCAGCAGCCTCCACTCGGGGGGGAACACTGAAGCTTTCTTT | CASSLHSGGNTEAFF
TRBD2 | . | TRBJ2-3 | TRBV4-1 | TGCGCCAGCAGCCAAGATAGGACTAGCGCGACAGATACGCAGTATTTT | CASSQDRTSATDTQYF
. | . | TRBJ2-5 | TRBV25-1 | TGTGCCAGCAGTGATGCGCGGGCCGCCGGAGAGACCCAGTACTTC | CASSDARAAGETQYF
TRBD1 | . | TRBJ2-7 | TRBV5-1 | TGCGCCAGCAGCCGTACCCGACAGGGGGAAAGCTCCTACGAGCAGTACTTC | CASSRTRQGESSYEQYF
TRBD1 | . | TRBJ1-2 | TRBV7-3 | TGTGCCAGCAGCACAAGGCAGGGGGTAAGGAGCTACACCTTC | CASSTRQGVRSYTF